This TCR beta chain emerged from a study of memory CD4+ T cells and cytomegalovirus serostatus (dated by TCRdb to between 2017 and 2020). As for the study more broadly: The cohort included around 35 healthy adults from Belgium, of whom 9 were CMV seropositive and approximately 24 were CMV seronegative. The study sequenced CD4+ memory TCRbeta repertoires of a Belgian cohort with known cytomegalovirus serostatus to replicate a published TCR-based CMV serostatus classifier. The paper's findings and limits, for the study overall: Among the 164 previously reported CMV-associated TCRbeta sequences, approximately 67 showed up in the CD4+ memory repertoires, with each one found in between one and five individuals. Results were interpreted as suggesting that the CMV-associated TCR signature is largely present in the CD4+ memory repertoire. Unlike the original study, which covered naive and memory CD4+ and CD8+ populations, the Belgian study sequenced only CD4+CD45RO+ memory cells. On the Belgian cohort, the classifier based on the original framework reached a median bootstrapped AUC of roughly 0.94, with a 95% CI of 0.76-1.00. For predicting CMV serostatus, the median bootstrapped AUC was about 0.94 using the original framework and 0.9 to 0.92 using a US-trained random forest.

The V and J ends are trimmed by 4 bases and 5 bases, leaving 15 bases between them. The CDR3 sequence holds 16 residues, the cysteine and phenylalanine included. The entry retains the CDR3 DNA only, 48 bases that are in frame from base 1. The germline V gene encodes CDR1 MDHEN and CDR2 SYDVKM. Genomic DNA was extracted from sorted cells with the Quick-DNA Microprep Kit. TCRbeta DNA was amplified with the immunoSEQ hsTCRbeta kit following the manufacturer's protocol. TCRbeta libraries were sequenced on an Illumina MiSeq instrument. The study's processing was this. Once out-of-frame sequences had been removed, millions of distinct TCRbeta sequences were left, which works out to an average of approximately 70,000 per individual. Each individual was scored by the count of 150 to 200 previously reported CMV-associated TCRbeta sequences and the total productive distinct TCRbeta count. A beta-binomial model was reimplemented in Python, and scikit-learn random forests with default parameters were trained on US cohort data. On the Belgian cohort, classifier performance was reported as the median AUC, along with percentile confidence intervals, across 10,000 bootstrap iterations. TCRdb mirrors the immuneACCESS table, restricted to in-frame sequences. Some clones are absent from its copies; in checked studies, under half trace to an unresolved V gene, and the reason for the others is unknown. The DNA was the basis for D and trimming; V, J and clone size are from that table. The sample yields over 40,000 clones; 65% to 85% were counted once. The top ten hold about 0.6% of the sample.

As concerns this clone: What antigen it recognizes has not been identified. Per-base quality was not reported, and no clone a single base away is much larger than it.

A FACSAria II was used to sort memory CD4+ T cells, defined as single viable CD3+CD4+CD8-CD45RO+ cells. CMV serostatus was assessed using a Roche Elecsys assay, by which serum IgG against CMV pp150, pp28, p38 and p52 was detected. Once the samples were thawed, total CD4+ T cells were enriched through positive selection using CD4 magnetic microbeads. The samples came from a different study that was designed specifically to examine the CD4+ T cell memory repertoire. Peripheral blood mononuclear cells were isolated and cryopreserved according to standard operating procedures, and serum was kept at -80 degrees C. CD3-PerCP (BW264/56), CD4-APC (RPA-T4), CD45RO-PE (UCHT1) and CD8-Pacific Orange (3B5) antibodies were used for staining, and non-viable cells were excluded with Sytox blue.

The rearranged segments are TRBV28 and TRBJ1-6; there is no confident call for the D gene. What was sequenced was memory CD4+ T cells from blood. The receptor was derived from an adult in good health and CMV-seronegative. The nucleotide sequence is given as TGTGCCAGCAGTTCGCTACAGCGAAGTAATAATTCACCCCTCCACTTT. This sequence encodes CASSSLQRSNNSPLHF.